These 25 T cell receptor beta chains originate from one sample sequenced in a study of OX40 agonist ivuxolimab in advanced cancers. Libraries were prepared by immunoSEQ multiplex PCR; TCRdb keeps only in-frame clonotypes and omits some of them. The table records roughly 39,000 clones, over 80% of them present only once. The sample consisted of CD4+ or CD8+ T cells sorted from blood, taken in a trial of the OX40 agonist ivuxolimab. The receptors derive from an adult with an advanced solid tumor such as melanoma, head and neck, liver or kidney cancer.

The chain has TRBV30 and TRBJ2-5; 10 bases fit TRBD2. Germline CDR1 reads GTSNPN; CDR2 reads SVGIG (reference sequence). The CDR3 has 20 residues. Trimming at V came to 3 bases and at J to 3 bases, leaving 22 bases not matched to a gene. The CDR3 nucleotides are TGTGCCTGGAGGAAGTACAGGGCCTGGGGCCTAGCGGGAGTTAAAGAGACCCAGTACTTC. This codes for CAWRKYRAWGLAGVKETQYF.

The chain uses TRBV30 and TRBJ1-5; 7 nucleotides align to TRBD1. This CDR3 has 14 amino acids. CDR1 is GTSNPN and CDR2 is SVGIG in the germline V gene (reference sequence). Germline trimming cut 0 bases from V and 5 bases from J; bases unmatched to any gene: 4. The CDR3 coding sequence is TGTGCCTGGAGTGTCGGGACAGTCCATCAGCCCCAGCATTTT. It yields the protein CAWSVGTVHQPQHF.

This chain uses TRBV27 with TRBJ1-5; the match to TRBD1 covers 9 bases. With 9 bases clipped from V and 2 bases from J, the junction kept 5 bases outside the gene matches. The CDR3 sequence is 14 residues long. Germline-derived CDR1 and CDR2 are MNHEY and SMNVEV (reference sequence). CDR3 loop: CARLRDRGNQPQHF. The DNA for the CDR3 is TGTGCCAGACTCCGGGACAGGGGCAATCAGCCCCAGCATTTT.

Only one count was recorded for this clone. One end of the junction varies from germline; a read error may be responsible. The CDR3 DNA sequence: TGTGCTAGCAGCCAACCGGGACTAGCGGGATCGAGAGCCTTTTTCAATGAGCAGTTCTTC. Residues: CASSQPGLAGSRAFFNEQFF. The V gene is TRBV7-7, the J gene TRBJ2-1; 13 bases agree with TRBD2. The CDR3 runs 20 residues. Germline CDR1 SSHAT, CDR2 FNYEAQ (reference sequence).

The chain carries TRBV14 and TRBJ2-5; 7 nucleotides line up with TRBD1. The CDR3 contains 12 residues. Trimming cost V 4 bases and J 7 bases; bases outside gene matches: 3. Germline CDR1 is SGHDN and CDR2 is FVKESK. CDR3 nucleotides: TGTGCCAGCAGCCCCCAGGGGGTGACCCAGTACTTC. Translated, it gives CASSPQGVTQYF.

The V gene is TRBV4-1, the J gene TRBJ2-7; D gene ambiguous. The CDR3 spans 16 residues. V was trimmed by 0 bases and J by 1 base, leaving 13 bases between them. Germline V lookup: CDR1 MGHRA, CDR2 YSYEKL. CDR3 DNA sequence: TGCGCCAGCAGCCAAGAAGCGACATCCATTTCCTACGAGCAGTACTTC. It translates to CASSQEATSISYEQYF.

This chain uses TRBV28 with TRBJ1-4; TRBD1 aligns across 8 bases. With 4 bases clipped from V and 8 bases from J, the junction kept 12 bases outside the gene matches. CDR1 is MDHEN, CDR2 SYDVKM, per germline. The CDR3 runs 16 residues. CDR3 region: CASSSALQGAGEKLFF. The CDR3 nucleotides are TGTGCCAGCAGTTCCGCATTGCAGGGGGCGGGAGAAAAACTGTTTTTT.

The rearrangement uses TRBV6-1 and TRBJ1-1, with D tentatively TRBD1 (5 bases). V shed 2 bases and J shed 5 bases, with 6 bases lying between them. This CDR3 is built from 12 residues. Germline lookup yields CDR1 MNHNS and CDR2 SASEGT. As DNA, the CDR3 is TGTGCCAGCAGTGAATGGGGGACTGAAGCTTTCTTT. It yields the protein CASSEWGTEAFF.

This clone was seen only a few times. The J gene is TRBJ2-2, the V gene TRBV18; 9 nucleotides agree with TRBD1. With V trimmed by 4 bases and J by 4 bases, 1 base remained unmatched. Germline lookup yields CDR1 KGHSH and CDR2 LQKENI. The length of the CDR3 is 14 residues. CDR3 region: CASSRDRVTGELFF. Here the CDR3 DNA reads TGTGCCAGCTCACGGGACAGGGTCACCGGGGAGCTGTTTTTT.

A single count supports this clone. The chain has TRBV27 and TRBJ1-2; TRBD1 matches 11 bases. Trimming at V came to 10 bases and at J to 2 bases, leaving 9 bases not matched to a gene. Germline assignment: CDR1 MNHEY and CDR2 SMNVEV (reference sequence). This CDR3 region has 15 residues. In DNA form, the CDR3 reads TGTGCCACACGGACAGGGGGCGATGCCAACTATGGCTACACCTTC. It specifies CATRTGGDANYGYTF.

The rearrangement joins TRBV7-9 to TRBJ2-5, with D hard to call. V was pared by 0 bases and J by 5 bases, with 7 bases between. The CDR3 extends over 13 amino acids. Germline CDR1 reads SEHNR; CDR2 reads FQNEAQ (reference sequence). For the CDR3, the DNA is TGTGCCAGCAGCTTAGCAGGGCTGGAGACCCAGTACTTC. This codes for CASSLAGLETQYF.

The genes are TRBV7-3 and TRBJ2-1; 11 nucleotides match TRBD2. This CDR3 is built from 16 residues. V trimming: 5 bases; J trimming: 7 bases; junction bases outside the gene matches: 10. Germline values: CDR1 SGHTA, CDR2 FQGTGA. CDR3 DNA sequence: TGTGCCAGCAGCCCCATAGCGGGAGGGCCAACGAATGAGCAGTTCTTC. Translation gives CASSPIAGGPTNEQFF.

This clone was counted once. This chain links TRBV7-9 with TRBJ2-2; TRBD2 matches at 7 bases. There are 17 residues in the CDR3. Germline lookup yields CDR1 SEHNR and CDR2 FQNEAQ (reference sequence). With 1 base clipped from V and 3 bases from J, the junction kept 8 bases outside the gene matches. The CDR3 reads CASSLGAGTKDTGELFF. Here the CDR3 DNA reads TGTGCCAGCAGCTTAGGAGCCGGGACTAAAGACACCGGGGAGCTGTTTTTT.

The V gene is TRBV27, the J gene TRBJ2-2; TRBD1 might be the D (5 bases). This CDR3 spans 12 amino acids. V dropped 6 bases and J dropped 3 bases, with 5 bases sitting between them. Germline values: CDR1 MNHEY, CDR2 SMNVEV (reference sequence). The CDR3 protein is CASSRDTGELFF. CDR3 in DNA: TGTGCCAGCAGCAGGGACACCGGGGAGCTGTTTTTT.

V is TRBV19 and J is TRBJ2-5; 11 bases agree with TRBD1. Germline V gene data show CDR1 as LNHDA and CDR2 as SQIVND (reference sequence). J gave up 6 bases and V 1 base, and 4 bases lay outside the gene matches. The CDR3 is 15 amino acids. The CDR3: CASSIGTGGAKTQYF. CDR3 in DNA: TGTGCCAGTAGTATAGGGACAGGGGGCGCGAAGACCCAGTACTTC.

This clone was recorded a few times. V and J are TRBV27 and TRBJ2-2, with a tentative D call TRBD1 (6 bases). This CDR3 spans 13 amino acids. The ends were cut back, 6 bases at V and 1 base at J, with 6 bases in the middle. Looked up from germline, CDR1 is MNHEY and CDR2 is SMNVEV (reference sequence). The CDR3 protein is CASRGQNTGELFF. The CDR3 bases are TGTGCCAGCAGGGGACAGAACACCGGGGAGCTGTTTTTT.

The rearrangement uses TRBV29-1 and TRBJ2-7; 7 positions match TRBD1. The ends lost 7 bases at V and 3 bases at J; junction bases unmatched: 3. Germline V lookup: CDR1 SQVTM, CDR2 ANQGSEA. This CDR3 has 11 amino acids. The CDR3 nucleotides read TGCAGCGGGGGGACAGACTACGAGCAGTACTTC. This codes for CSGGTDYEQYF.

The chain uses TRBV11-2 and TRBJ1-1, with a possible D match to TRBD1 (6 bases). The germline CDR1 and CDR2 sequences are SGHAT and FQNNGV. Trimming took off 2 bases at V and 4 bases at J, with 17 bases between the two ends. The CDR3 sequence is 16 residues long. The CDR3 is CASSLKNWGAGTEAFF. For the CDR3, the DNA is TGTGCCAGCAGCTTAAAGAATTGGGGGGCGGGCACTGAAGCTTTCTTT. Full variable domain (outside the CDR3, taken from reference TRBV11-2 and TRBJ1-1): EAGVAQSPRYKIIEKRQSVAFWCNPISGHATLYWYQQILGQGPKLLIQFQNNGVVDDSQLPKDRFSAERLKGVDSTLKIQPAKLEDSAVYLCASSLKNWGAGTEAFFGQGTRLTVV.

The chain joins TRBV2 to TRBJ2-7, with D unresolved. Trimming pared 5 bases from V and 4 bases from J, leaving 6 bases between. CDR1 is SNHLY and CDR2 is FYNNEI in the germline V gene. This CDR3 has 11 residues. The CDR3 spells CASSLKYEQYF. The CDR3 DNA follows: TGTGCCAGCAGTTTGAAGTACGAGCAGTACTTC.

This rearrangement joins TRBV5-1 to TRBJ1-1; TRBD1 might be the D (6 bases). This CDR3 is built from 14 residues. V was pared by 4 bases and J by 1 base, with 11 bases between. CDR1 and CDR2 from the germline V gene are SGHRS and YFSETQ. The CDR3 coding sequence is TGCGCCAGCAGCCCCTCGACAGGGAACACTGAAGCTTTCTTT. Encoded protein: CASSPSTGNTEAFF.

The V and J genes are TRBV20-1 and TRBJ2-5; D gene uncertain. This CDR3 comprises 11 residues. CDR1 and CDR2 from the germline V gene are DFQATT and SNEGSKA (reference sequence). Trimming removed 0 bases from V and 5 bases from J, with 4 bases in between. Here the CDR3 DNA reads TGCAGTGCTAGAGACCGGGAGACCCAGTACTTC. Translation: CSARDRETQYF.

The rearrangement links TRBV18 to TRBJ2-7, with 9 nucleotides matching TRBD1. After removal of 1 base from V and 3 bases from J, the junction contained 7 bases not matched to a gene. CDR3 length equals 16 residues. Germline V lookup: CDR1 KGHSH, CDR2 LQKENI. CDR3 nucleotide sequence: TGTGCCAGCTCACCACTTCTGACAGGGGGATTCTACGAGCAGTACTTC. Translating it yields CASSPLLTGGFYEQYF.

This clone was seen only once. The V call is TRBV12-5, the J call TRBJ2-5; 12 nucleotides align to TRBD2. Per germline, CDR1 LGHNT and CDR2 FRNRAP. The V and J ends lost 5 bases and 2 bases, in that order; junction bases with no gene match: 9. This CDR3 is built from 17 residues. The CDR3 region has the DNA TGTGCTAGTGGTATCCCGACTAGCGGGAGTACACAAGAGACCCAGTACTTC. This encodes CASGIPTSGSTQETQYF.

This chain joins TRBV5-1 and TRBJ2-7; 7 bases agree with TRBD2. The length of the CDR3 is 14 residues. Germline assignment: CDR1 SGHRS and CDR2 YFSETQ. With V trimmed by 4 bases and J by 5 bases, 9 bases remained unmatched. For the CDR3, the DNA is TGCGCCAGCAGCCTGAGGACTAGTTCGAACGAGCAGTACTTC. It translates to CASSLRTSSNEQYF.

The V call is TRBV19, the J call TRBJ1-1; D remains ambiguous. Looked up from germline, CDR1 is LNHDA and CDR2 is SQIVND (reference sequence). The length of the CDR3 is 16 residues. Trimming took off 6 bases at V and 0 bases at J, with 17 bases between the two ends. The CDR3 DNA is TGTGCCAGTAGCTCTGCGACGGTGCCCATGAACACTGAAGCTTTCTTT. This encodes CASSSATVPMNTEAFF.